This T cell receptor (beta chain) was identified in a study of CD8 T cells in ankylosing spondylitis. This clonotype was seen repeatedly, ten times or more. TCRdb reprocessed the 5' RACE reads via MiXCR and lists one record per CDR3 protein. The sample includes approximately 130,000 distinct CDR3 sequences, about an eighth seen only once; the top ten take 3.5% to 5%. Germline V lookup: CDR1 SGHVS, CDR2 FQNEAQ. V lost 1 base to trimming and J lost 5 bases, with 11 bases between them. The CDR3 is 14 amino acids. The TCR was taken from a female donor with ankylosing spondylitis or in good health (not recorded which). Sequenced: blood, either unsorted or a sorted T cell fraction (not recorded which). The chain uses TRBV7-8 and TRBJ2-5; tentative D call: TRBD2 (6 bases). This chain's CDR3 is CASSLGTNRETQYF. In nucleotides, the CDR3 is TGTGCCAGCAGCTTAGGGACTAATAGGGAGACCCAGTACTTC.